The rows below give T cell receptor beta chains drawn from one sample of a study of shared T cell receptors in the human thymus. This table comes from immunoSEQ multiplex PCR, and its TCRdb copy is limited to in-frame clones, with some not included. The sample lists 550,000 to 800,000 clones, approximately 85% occurring once. The same data also went into a second study, on human thymus T cells.

The sequenced material came from thymocytes. The receptors stem from a girl under three years old with a congenital heart defect. Both conserved end residues are part of each CDR3. The D gene is left open where the match is weak. Size is omitted from some rows. Given values are once, few, many or a class for expanded clones.

J gene,clone size,V gene,D gene,CDR3 protein,CDR3 DNA
TRBJ2-1,.,TRBV13,TRBD1,CASSPPSSDRVHEQFF,TGTGCCAGCAGCCCGCCCAGTTCCGACAGGGTCCATGAGCAGTTCTTC
TRBJ2-3,.,TRBV19,TRBD2,CASTVAGGDTQYF,TGTGCCAGTACGGTAGCGGGGGGAGATACGCAGTATTTT
TRBJ1-2,.,TRBV4-1,.,CASSPSQRSFNYGYTF,TGCGCCAGCAGCCCTTCCCAGCGGTCCTTTAACTATGGCTACACCTTC
TRBJ1-1,.,TRBV10-2,.,CASSLPAADMNTEAFF,TGCGCCAGCAGTCTGCCGGCAGCCGACATGAACACTGAAGCTTTCTTT
TRBJ1-2,.,TRBV5-4,.,CASSVDNFYGYTF,TGTGCCAGCAGCGTGGACAATTTTTATGGCTACACCTTC
TRBJ2-1,.,TRBV7-9,.,CASSLASEDEQFF,TGTGCCAGCAGCTTAGCATCCGAGGATGAGCAGTTCTTC
TRBJ2-7,.,TRBV18,.,CASSPGGRGEQYF,TGTGCCAGCTCACCGGGGGGGCGAGGCGAGCAGTACTTC
TRBJ2-5,once,TRBV5-4,TRBD2,CASSLGILAAQETQYF,TGTGCCAGCAGCTTGGGTATTCTAGCGGCCCAAGAGACCCAGTACTTC
TRBJ2-2,.,TRBV7-6,.,CASIPTGPNTGELFF,TGTGCCAGCATCCCGACAGGACCCAACACCGGGGAGCTGTTTTTT
TRBJ2-7,few,TRBV7-2,.,CASSFDRSSYEQYF,TGTGCCAGCAGCTTCGACAGAAGCTCCTACGAGCAGTACTTC
TRBJ1-1,.,TRBV27,TRBD1,CASSLDRGNTEAFF,TGTGCCAGCAGTTTAGACAGGGGTAACACTGAAGCTTTCTTT
TRBJ2-7,.,TRBV29-1,.,CSVAGRYEQYF,TGCAGCGTCGCGGGACGGTACGAGCAGTACTTC
TRBJ1-6,.,TRBV10-3,TRBD1,CAISGGPTGAPPPLHF,TGTGCCATCAGTGGGGGGCCGACAGGGGCTCCTCCACCCCTCCACTTT
TRBJ1-6,.,TRBV6-1,.,CASTVPGQNSPLHF,TGTGCCAGCACTGTCCCCGGACAAAATTCACCCCTCCACTTT
TRBJ1-4,.,TRBV5-1,.,CASKGVGNEKLFF,TGCGCCAGCAAAGGGGTAGGGAATGAAAAACTGTTTTTT
TRBJ2-7,.,TRBV27,.,CASSTRDGGSYEQYF,TGTGCCAGCAGTACCCGGGACGGGGGCTCCTACGAGCAGTACTTC
TRBJ1-4,.,TRBV7-9,.,CAITRAGYPTNEKLFF,TGTGCCATTACACGGGCGGGGTATCCAACTAATGAAAAACTGTTTTTT
TRBJ1-1,.,TRBV19,.,CAVRPGGGTEAFF,TGTGCCGTCCGCCCGGGGGGGGGAACTGAAGCTTTCTTT
TRBJ2-1,.,TRBV9,.,CASSPQDTYNEQFF,TGTGCCAGCAGCCCTCAGGACACCTACAATGAGCAGTTCTTC
TRBJ2-1,once,TRBV5-6,TRBD1,CASSSRDRAYNEQFF,TGTGCCAGCAGCTCCCGGGACAGAGCCTACAATGAGCAGTTCTTC
TRBJ2-7,.,TRBV6-5,.,CASSQQPDSSYEQYF,TGTGCCAGCAGTCAACAGCCGGACAGCTCCTACGAGCAGTACTTC
TRBJ2-1,.,TRBV5-4,TRBD2,CASSLSFGGEPLGANEQFF,TGTGCCAGCAGCTTGTCTTTCGGGGGGGAACCCCTTGGTGCCAATGAGCAGTTCTTC
TRBJ2-1,.,TRBV28,TRBD2,CASSFLAGSSYNEQFF,TGTGCCAGCAGTTTCCTAGCGGGGAGCTCCTACAATGAGCAGTTCTTC
TRBJ1-1,.,TRBV5-1,.,CASSPGGLSQMNTEAFF,TGCGCCAGCAGCCCCGGGGGACTCAGCCAAATGAACACTGAAGCTTTCTTT
TRBJ2-3,.,TRBV11-2,.,CASAGVRFTDTQYF,TGTGCCAGCGCCGGTGTCAGGTTCACAGATACGCAGTATTTT
TRBJ1-1,.,TRBV19,.,CASSIETVSNTEAFF,TGTGCCAGTAGTATAGAAACAGTCTCGAACACTGAAGCTTTCTTT
TRBJ2-7,.,TRBV5-6,.,CASSPDSYSYEQYF,TGTGCCAGCAGCCCGGACAGTTACTCCTACGAGCAGTACTTC
TRBJ1-1,.,TRBV5-6,.,CASSLARTVFEAFF,TGTGCCAGCAGCTTGGCCCGGACAGTTTTTGAAGCTTTCTTT
TRBJ2-1,once,TRBV14,TRBD2,CASSVLGLAGAYNEQFF,TGTGCCAGCAGCGTACTTGGACTAGCGGGGGCCTACAATGAGCAGTTCTTC
TRBJ1-1,.,TRBV19,.,CASSLADTEAFF,TGTGCCAGTTCTCTCGCGGACACTGAAGCTTTCTTT
TRBJ2-1,few,TRBV19,TRBD1,CASSIDLGNNRGCEQFF,TGTGCCAGTAGTATAGATTTGGGTAATAACAGGGGGTGCGAGCAGTTCTTC
TRBJ1-1,.,TRBV9,TRBD1,CASSGGDRMNTEAFF,TGTGCCAGCAGCGGGGGGGACAGGATGAACACTGAAGCTTTCTTT
TRBJ1-3,.,TRBV15,.,CATSRVEAEKYPGNTIYF,TGTGCCACCAGCAGAGTAGAGGCAGAGAAATACCCTGGAAACACCATATATTTT
TRBJ2-5,.,TRBV15,.,CATSNSWETQYF,TGTGCCACCAGCAACAGCTGGGAGACCCAGTACTTC
TRBJ2-7,.,TRBV5-1,.,CASSLVGRRYEQYF,TGCGCCAGCAGCTTGGTAGGGAGAAGGTACGAGCAGTACTTC
TRBJ2-3,few,TRBV6-4,.,CASSDSPRPNRTDTQYF,TGTGCCAGCAGTGATAGTCCTAGACCCAATCGCACAGATACGCAGTATTTT
TRBJ1-2,.,TRBV29-1,TRBD1,CSVTHPGTDGYTF,TGCAGCGTCACCCATCCCGGGACAGATGGCTACACCTTC
TRBJ2-1,.,TRBV5-1,TRBD1,CASSLPDRYNEQFF,TGCGCCAGCAGCCTCCCGGACAGGTACAATGAGCAGTTCTTC
TRBJ2-7,.,TRBV9,TRBD1,CASSATPGTGKYF,TGTGCCAGCAGCGCAACCCCCGGGACAGGGAAGTACTTC
TRBJ2-7,.,TRBV6-4,.,CASSNEKGAPSYEQYF,TGTGCCAGCAGTAACGAAAAAGGGGCCCCTTCCTACGAGCAGTACTTC
TRBJ2-7,.,TRBV7-2,TRBD1,CASSSWTGTYEQYF,TGTGCCAGCAGCTCGTGGACAGGGACCTACGAGCAGTACTTC
TRBJ1-4,.,TRBV10-3,TRBD1,CATQGSRLDNEKLFF,TGTGCCACACAGGGGTCCCGATTAGATAATGAAAAACTGTTTTTT
TRBJ2-2,.,TRBV2,TRBD1,CASVTGGTGELFF,TGTGCCAGTGTTACAGGGGGCACCGGGGAGCTGTTTTTT
TRBJ1-1,.,TRBV20-1,.,CSAQRGTEAFF,TGCAGTGCTCAGCGAGGCACTGAAGCTTTCTTT
TRBJ2-2,.,TRBV5-1,TRBD1,CASSLDRGDTGELFF,TGCGCCAGCAGCTTGGACAGGGGGGACACCGGGGAGCTGTTTTTT
TRBJ2-7,.,TRBV27,TRBD1,CASSPWDRLSYEQYF,TGTGCCAGCAGTCCGTGGGACAGGCTCTCCTACGAGCAGTACTTC
TRBJ1-2,.,TRBV4-3,.,CASSQAVGSRQVRYGYTF,TGCGCCAGCAGCCAGGCCGTGGGGAGTCGGCAGGTGCGCTATGGCTACACCTTC
TRBJ2-3,.,TRBV28,TRBD2,CASSSPSGGRDTQYF,TGTGCCAGCAGTTCTCCCAGCGGGGGAAGGGATACGCAGTATTTT
TRBJ2-1,.,TRBV12-5,TRBD2,CASGLVAGGPVGNEQFF,TGTGCTAGTGGTTTAGTAGCGGGGGGGCCGGTCGGCAATGAGCAGTTCTTC
TRBJ1-2,.,TRBV7-9,.,CASSLGQEHGYTF,TGTGCCAGCAGCTTAGGACAGGAACATGGCTACACCTTC
TRBJ1-1,.,TRBV5-3,.,CARSLVWGRGSTEAFF,TGTGCCAGAAGCTTGGTTTGGGGGCGAGGGAGCACTGAAGCTTTCTTT